Included here is one TCR beta chain sequence, with context. The data are from a study of blood T cell repertoires in COVID-19. Study overall: Samples came from the United States, Italy and Spain, spanning acute and convalescent COVID-19. PBMCs, B-cell-depleted T cells, or T cells were the source of the cDNA or gDNA that made up the material.

Under the authors' procedure: Scientists estimated how many nucleated cells there were by amplifying reference gene primers. Method: immunoSEQ multiplex PCR; TCRdb's copy keeps in-frame clones and lacks some. Clone size and V and J calls were adopted from that table, with D and trimming inferred from the DNA. The sample yields 200,000 to 250,000 clones, roughly 82% seen once. Per germline, CDR1 SGHRS and CDR2 YFSETQ. With 4 bases clipped from V and 15 bases from J, the junction kept 14 bases outside the gene matches. The CDR3 contains 14 residues. The clonotype originates from a woman of 80 years or more with active or convalescent COVID-19. V and J are TRBV5-1 and TRBJ1-4, with 8 nucleotides matching TRBD1. Specimen: peripheral blood. The CDR3 DNA is TGCGCCAGCAGCCCCACGGGACAGGATGGTAAATTGTTTTTT. It codes for CASSPTGQDGKLFF. The full variable domain, in which reference TRBV5-1 and TRBJ1-4 provide the parts outside the CDR3, is KAGVTQTPRYLIKTRGQQVTLSCSPISGHRSVSWYQQTPGQGLQFLFEYFSETQRNKGNFPGRFSGRQFSNSRSEMNVSTLELGDSALYLCASSPTGQDGKLFFGSGTQLSVL.